This TCR beta chain was identified during a study of blood T cell repertoires in COVID-19 (dated by TCRdb to about 2020). As for the study more broadly: The collaborator samples originated in the United States, Italy and Spain and spanned the acute and convalescent phases of COVID-19. The material from the prospective study consisted of cDNA or gDNA derived from T cells, B-cell-depleted T cells, or PBMCs. HLA class I and class II types, where available, came from metadata supplied by the sample provider rather than from assay-based typing. Deeply sampled blood TCRbeta repertoires from subjects exposed to, actively infected with, or recovered from COVID-19 were included in the dataset. Samples came from the ongoing ImmuneRACE study (first 160 participants) plus 1,254 subjects from 6 global collaborators. The repertoires were made available in a free public database intended to serve as a resource for research on the immune response to SARS-CoV-2. A de-identified subject ID, COVID-19 status, age in years and sex were almost always included in the sample metadata.

From its cysteine to its phenylalanine, the CDR3 spans 15 amino acids. CDR3 DNA only is kept here, 45 bases in frame from base 1. V is cut by 4 bases and J by 3 bases, and the space between the germline ends is 16 bases. As encoded in the germline V gene, CDR1 is SGHRS while CDR2 is YFSETQ. On this clone itself: Its cognate antigen has yet to be identified. Base qualities are not provided; no much larger clone lies one nucleotide away.

Study-level results and caveats: The quantity of clinical and demographic metadata differed by source and by participant and was supplied without curation.

Collaborating institutions collected whole blood in K2EDTA tubes following their own protocols. Collaborator samples were shipped for TCRbeta analysis as frozen whole blood, isolated PBMCs, or DNA extracted from either sample type. TCRbeta CDR3 regions were amplified from genomic DNA by means of the immunoSEQ Assay, a bias-controlled multiplex PCR. On the authors' methods: The number of nucleated cells in each sample was estimated from the amplification of reference gene primers within the assay. To quantify the absolute abundance of each unique TCRbeta CDR3 rearrangement, sequence reads were collapsed and filtered. Productive Simpson clonality was computed per sample as the square root of Simpson's diversity index over productive rearrangements. As stored in TCRdb, this immuneACCESS dataset retains in-frame rearrangements with V and J assigned. A fraction of the clones does not appear; measured against another copy, unresolved V genes explain less than half of the discrepancy, and the remainder lacks a known reason. V, J and clone size are those of that table, while D and trimming were read from the DNA. Here the sample has roughly 150,000 clones; about 83% occur a single time. The top ten clones comprise roughly 2% of the sample.

The clonotype was recovered from a woman of 80 years or more with acute or convalescent COVID-19. Sample: peripheral blood. The sequence links TRBV5-1 to TRBJ1-1; no D segment can be confidently identified. The DNA is as follows: TGCGCCAGCAGCCCGATTGCCCACGGAGACACTGAAGCTTTCTTT. Its protein product is CASSPIAHGDTEAFF.